Below, 9 T cell receptor beta chains from the same sample are listed, as sequenced in a study of T cells after yellow fever vaccination (dated by TCRdb to about 2019). The receptor library was made with 5' RACE. TCRdb lists the instrument as Illumina HiSeq 2500. TCRdb ran its own pipeline on the public reads, namely fastp trimming at Q25 and MiXCR clone calling, and kept in-frame beta chains. Identical CDR3 proteins give one entry, which carries the most common genes and DNA. Present in this sample are some 80,000 distinct CDR3 sequences, roughly 15% of which were seen just once. The top ten clonotypes cover approximately 25% of the sample. Taken with the paper, the label for treatment or condition translates to: live attenuated yellow fever vaccine strain. The sample here was CD8+ T cells not binding an NS4B(214-222) dextramer, sorted from PBMCs, taken roughly 23 days after the first yellow fever vaccination. The cell subset or site label, read with the paper, signifies: NS4B epitope dextramer-negative CD8 T cells. Receptors originate from a man between 18 and 29 years old who received the YFV17D yellow fever vaccine.

This clonotype was seen only a few times. V usage is TRBV13 and J usage is TRBJ2-5; 7 nucleotides align to TRBD1. The CDR3 runs to 16 residues. Germline V gene lookup returns CDR1 PRHDT and CDR2 FYEKMQ (reference sequence). Trimming at V came to 5 bases and at J to 4 bases, leaving 13 bases not matched to a gene. The CDR3 DNA reads as TGTGCCAGCAGCCATCTCGACAGGGAGCAAACAGAGACCCAGTACTTC. Protein product: CASSHLDREQTETQYF.

This clonotype was counted between two and nine times. The CDR3: CASSLKSGPYEQYF. The CDR3 nucleotides are TGTGCCAGCAGCTTGAAGAGCGGCCCCTACGAGCAGTACTTC. The chain couples TRBV5-5 to TRBJ2-7, with a weak D call TRBD2 (5 bases). Trimming left V 1 base short and J 2 bases short, with 10 bases between. Germline V lookup: CDR1 SGHKS, CDR2 YYEKEE (reference sequence). The CDR3 totals 14 residues. Complete variable domain (other parts from reference TRBV5-5 and TRBJ2-7): DAGVTQSPTHLIKTRGQQVTLRCSPISGHKSVSWYQQVLGQGPQFIFQYYEKEERGRGNFPDRFSARQFPNYSSELNVNALLLGDSALYLCASSLKSGPYEQYFGPGTRLTVT.

This sequence joins TRBV5-1 and TRBJ2-3, with 8 bases that match TRBD2. V was pared by 1 base and J by 5 bases, with 3 bases of the junction left unmatched. In germline, CDR1 is SGHRS, CDR2 YFSETQ. The CDR3 sequence is 14 residues long. CDR3 in amino acids: CASSLRGGIDTQYF. The CDR3 coding sequence is TGCGCCAGCAGCTTGCGGGGGGGCATAGATACGCAGTATTTT.

This rearrangement joins TRBV29-1 to TRBJ2-2; D not resolved. Trimming shortened V by 4 bases and J by 0 bases, and 6 bases separated the two germline ends. The CDR3 has 13 residues. CDR1 and CDR2 from the germline V gene are SQVTM and ANQGSEA. The CDR3 here is CSVVRTNTGELFF. CDR3 coding DNA: TGCAGCGTTGTAAGGACGAACACCGGGGAGCTGTTTTTT.

This sequence joins TRBV7-9 and TRBJ1-2; D perhaps matches TRBD1 (5 bases). Between the trimmed V and J ends, which lost 6 bases and 8 bases, there was a span of 16 bases. The germline V gene encodes CDR1 SEHNR and CDR2 FQNEAQ (reference sequence). This CDR3 is built from 13 residues. The CDR3 here is CASSWAGPGGYTF. DNA of the CDR3: TGTGCCAGCAGTTGGGCAGGGCCCGGGGGCTACACCTTC.

The chain employs TRBV4-3 and TRBJ2-5, with TRBD2 identical over 8 bases. This CDR3 spans 15 amino acids. V shed 0 bases and J 7 bases; nucleotides not matched to a gene: 7. Germline assignment: CDR1 LGHNA and CDR2 YSLEER. CDR3 loop: CASSQEAGAGVTQYF. CDR3 DNA sequence: TGCGCCAGCAGCCAAGAAGCGGGGGCCGGGGTGACCCAGTACTTC.

The chain is built from TRBV12-3 or TRBV12-4 and TRBJ2-3; the match to TRBD2 covers 7 bases. CDR3 length: 17 amino acids. Trimming took 3 bases from V and 3 from J; bases not matched to a gene: 12. The chain's CDR3 is CASSFFLVQRGTDTQYF. DNA of the CDR3: TGTGCCAGCAGTTTTTTTTTGGTCCAGCGGGGTACAGATACGCAGTATTTT.

The gene calls are TRBV7-8 and TRBJ2-7; no clear D gene. V dropped 6 bases and J dropped 1 base, with 10 bases sitting between them. CDR1 SGHVS and CDR2 FQNEAQ come from the germline V gene. The CDR3 sequence is 13 residues long. CDR3 bases: TGTGCCAGCAGTCACGCCGCATCCTACGAGCAGTACTTC. Translation: CASSHAASYEQYF.

The chain has TRBV5-5 and TRBJ2-1; tentatively, D is TRBD2 (6 bases). The CDR3 is 15 amino acids. V was clipped by 5 bases and J by 6 bases, with 18 bases between them. The V gene's germline CDR1 is SGHKS and CDR2 YYEKEE (reference sequence). CDR3 DNA sequence: TGTGCCAGCAGTTCAACTAGTCGCGGGATCAATGAGCAGTTCTTC. It specifies CASSSTSRGINEQFF.